The entry below describes one TCR beta chain. No conserved phenylalanine or tryptophan is present at the end of the CDR3, so a read error is the likely explanation. CDR3 length: 12 amino acids. Germline V lookup: CDR1 SGHDN, CDR2 FVKESK. V gave up 8 bases and J gave up 5 bases, with 12 bases separating them. The source of the sample is a study of blood T cell repertoires in COVID-19. Study details: Samples representing acute and convalescent COVID-19 were sourced from the United States, Italy and Spain. In each case, the material was cDNA or gDNA derived from T cells, B-cell-depleted T cells, or PBMCs.

Under the authors' procedure: Amplification of reference gene primers was used by the study to estimate nucleated cell counts. TCRdb's table, derived via immunoSEQ multiplex PCR, lists solely in-frame clones and lacks some. Clone size and V and J calls were adopted from that table, with D and trimming inferred from the DNA. The table shows around 700,000 clones, with just under 90% occurring only once. This clonotype originated in a woman aged 18-29 years with acute or convalescent COVID-19. The rearrangement joins TRBV14 to TRBJ1-2; no clear D gene. The sample consisted of peripheral blood. CDR3 DNA sequence: TGTGCCAGCGAGCGATTCGGGTATGGCTACACCCTC. Protein sequence: CASERFGYGYTL.